The T cell receptor beta chain under discussion was sequenced for a study of blood T cell repertoires in COVID-19. As for the study in general: Whether acute or convalescent, the COVID-19 samples came from the United States, Italy and Spain. T cells, B-cell-depleted T cells, or PBMCs provided the cDNA or gDNA that served as material.

In the authors' workflow: Using reference gene primer amplification, nucleated cell counts were estimated. The protocol was immunoSEQ multiplex PCR, while the TCRdb copy is restricted to in-frame clones and leaves out a portion. V and J calls and clone size are given by that table; D and trimming were obtained from the DNA. The table has 200,000 to 300,000 clones, about 80% seen once; the top ten hold 9.6%. This TCR derives from an elderly woman with acute or convalescent COVID-19. The specimen was peripheral blood.

CDR3 in DNA: TGCGCCAGCAGCCCCGGGGGGGCCCCTCTGGCCGGGGAGCTGTTTTTT. As protein: CASSPGGAPLAGELFF. The V and J genes are TRBV5-1 and TRBJ2-2; 8 nucleotides match TRBD2. Looked up from germline, CDR1 is SGHRS and CDR2 is YFSETQ. This CDR3 region has 16 residues. With 4 bases clipped from V and 6 bases from J, the junction kept 11 bases outside the gene matches.